Listed here are 3 T cell receptor beta chains from one sample, sequenced in a study of T cells in Graves' hyperthyroidism and ophthalmopathy. Amplification of TCR beta CDR3 regions used RNA as the template. RT-PCR in the first round (using the HTBI primer set) targeted the TCR CDR3. MiXCR was run by TCRdb on the multiplex PCR reads, yielding one entry per CDR3 protein. The sample holds about 640,000 distinct CDR3 sequences; about a fifth are singletons and the top ten take roughly a third. Material: blood. Receptors were obtained from a man aged 25 to 40 with Graves' ophthalmopathy.

This clonotype occurred a few times. The V gene is TRBV28, the J gene TRBJ1-4; D uncertain. The CDR3 loop spans 15 amino acids. Per germline, CDR1 MDHEN and CDR2 SYDVKM. V lost 7 bases and J 4 bases, leaving 16 bases between the germline ends. The CDR3 DNA sequence: TGTGCCAGCACCCCTGTGGACCAGGATAATGAAAAACTGTTTTTT. Its translation: CASTPVDQDNEKLFF.

There are many counts of this clonotype. The CDR3 here is CASSLSGTDTQYF. CDR3 DNA sequence: TGTGCCAGCAGTTTATCGGGAACAGATACGCAGTATTTT. The rearrangement uses TRBV12-3 or TRBV12-4 and TRBJ2-3, with D possibly TRBD2 on 5 matching bases. V dropped 2 bases and J dropped 3 bases, with 6 bases sitting between them. The CDR3 loop spans 13 amino acids.

This chain joins TRBV4-1 and TRBJ2-2; TRBD2 agrees at 10 bases. The germline V gene has CDR1 MGHRA and CDR2 YSYEKL. This CDR3 spans 17 amino acids. Trimming at V came to 4 bases and at J to 4 bases, leaving 9 bases not matched to a gene. Written as DNA, the CDR3 is TGCGCCAGCAGCCGTGGACTAGCGGACGAGGGCACCGGGGAGCTGTTTTTT. Its protein is CASSRGLADEGTGELFF.